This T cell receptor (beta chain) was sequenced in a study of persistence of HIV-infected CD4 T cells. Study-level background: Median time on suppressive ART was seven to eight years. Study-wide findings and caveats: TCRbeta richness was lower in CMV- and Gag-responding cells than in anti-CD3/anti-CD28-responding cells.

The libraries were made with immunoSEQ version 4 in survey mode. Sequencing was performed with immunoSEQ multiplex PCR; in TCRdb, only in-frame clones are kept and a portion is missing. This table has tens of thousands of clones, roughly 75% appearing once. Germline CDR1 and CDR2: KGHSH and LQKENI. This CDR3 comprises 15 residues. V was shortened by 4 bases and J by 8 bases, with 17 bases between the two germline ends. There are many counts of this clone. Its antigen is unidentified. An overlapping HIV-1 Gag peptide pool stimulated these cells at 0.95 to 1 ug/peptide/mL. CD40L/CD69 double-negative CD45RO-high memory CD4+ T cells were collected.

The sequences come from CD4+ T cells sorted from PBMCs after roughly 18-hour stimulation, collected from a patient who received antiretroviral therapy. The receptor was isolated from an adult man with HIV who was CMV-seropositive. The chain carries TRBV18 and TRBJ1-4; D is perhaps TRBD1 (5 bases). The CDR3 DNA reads TGTGCCAGCTCACAGCGGCGGGGGATGGAGGAAAAACTGTTTTTT. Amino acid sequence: CASSQRRGMEEKLFF.